The clone carrying this T cell receptor beta chain was counted a few times. The antigen is not known. All gene names here are mouse names. The CDR3 end is not reached by the read, which stops 1 residue before it; the germline J gene fills it in. With 4 bases removed from V and 0 bases from J, the gap between germline ends came to 7 bases. The CDR3 runs 14 residues. Germline CDR1 is KGHPV and CDR2 is FQNQEV (reference sequence). Time point here: mouse harvest day 7 after allogeneic transplant. Tail vein injection delivered 10^7 T-cell-depleted bone marrow cells and 10^6 splenic CD5+ T cells. Mice had MHC-mismatched B6 into BALB/c GVHD, sampled day 7 or 14. This record belongs to a study of tissue T cells after allogeneic stem cell transplantation. Study observations and caveats: Sampling depth was limited, and the cohort was small and clinically varied. TCR repertoires tracked anatomic similarity, regardless of disease or transplant status.

Sequencing of TCRbeta CDR3 at survey depth gave sequences and template counts. Some clones are missing from TCRdb's copy, which holds only in-frame ones; the method was immunoSEQ multiplex PCR. This table has more than 6,000 clones, roughly two fifths appearing once. Sequencing was carried out using skin. The V call is TRBV26, the J call TRBJ2-1, with D tentatively TRBD2 (5 bases). The sequence derives from a female BALB/c mouse given C57BL/6 T cells with graft-versus-host disease after an allogeneic hematopoietic cell transplant. The part of the CDR3 DNA that was read is TGTGCCAGCAGTCGGCTGGGTAACTATGCTGAGCAGTTC. This gives the protein CASSRLGNYAEQF. The CDR3 reads in full as CASSRLGNYAEQFF. Supplemented by reference TRBV26 and TRBJ2-1, the full variable domain reads NSKVIQTPRYLVKGQGQKAKMRCIPEKGHPVVFWYQQNKNNEFKFLINFQNQEVLQQIDMTEKRFSAECPSNSPCSLEIQSSEAGDSALYLCASSRLGNYAEQFFGPGTRLTVL.